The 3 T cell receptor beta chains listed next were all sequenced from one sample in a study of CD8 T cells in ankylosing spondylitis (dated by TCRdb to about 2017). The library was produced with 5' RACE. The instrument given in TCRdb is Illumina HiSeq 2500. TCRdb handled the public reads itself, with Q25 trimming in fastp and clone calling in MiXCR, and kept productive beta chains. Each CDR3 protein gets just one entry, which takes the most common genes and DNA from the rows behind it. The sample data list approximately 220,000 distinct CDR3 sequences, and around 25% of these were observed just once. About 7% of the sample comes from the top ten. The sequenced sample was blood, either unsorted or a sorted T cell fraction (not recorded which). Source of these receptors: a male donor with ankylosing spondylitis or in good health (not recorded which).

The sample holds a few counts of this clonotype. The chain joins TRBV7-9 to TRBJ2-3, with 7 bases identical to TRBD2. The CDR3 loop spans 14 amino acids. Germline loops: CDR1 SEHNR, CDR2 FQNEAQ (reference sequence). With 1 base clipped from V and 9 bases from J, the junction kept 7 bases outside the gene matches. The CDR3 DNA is TGTGCCAGCAGCTTAGAAGGGGCGGGAGCCACGCAGTATTTT. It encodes CASSLEGAGATQYF.

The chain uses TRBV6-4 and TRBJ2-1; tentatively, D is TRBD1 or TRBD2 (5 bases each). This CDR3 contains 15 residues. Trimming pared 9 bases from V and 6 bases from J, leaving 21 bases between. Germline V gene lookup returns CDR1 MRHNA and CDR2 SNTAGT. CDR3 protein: CARRGWGRICNEQFF. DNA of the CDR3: TGTGCCAGAAGGGGATGGGGGAGAATTTGCAATGAGCAGTTCTTC.

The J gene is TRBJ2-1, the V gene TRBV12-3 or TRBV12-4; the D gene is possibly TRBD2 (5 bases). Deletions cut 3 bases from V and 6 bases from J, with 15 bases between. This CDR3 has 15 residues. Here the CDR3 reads CASSLLHGAGNEQFF. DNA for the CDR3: TGTGCCAGCAGTTTGCTACACGGTGCGGGCAATGAGCAGTTCTTC.